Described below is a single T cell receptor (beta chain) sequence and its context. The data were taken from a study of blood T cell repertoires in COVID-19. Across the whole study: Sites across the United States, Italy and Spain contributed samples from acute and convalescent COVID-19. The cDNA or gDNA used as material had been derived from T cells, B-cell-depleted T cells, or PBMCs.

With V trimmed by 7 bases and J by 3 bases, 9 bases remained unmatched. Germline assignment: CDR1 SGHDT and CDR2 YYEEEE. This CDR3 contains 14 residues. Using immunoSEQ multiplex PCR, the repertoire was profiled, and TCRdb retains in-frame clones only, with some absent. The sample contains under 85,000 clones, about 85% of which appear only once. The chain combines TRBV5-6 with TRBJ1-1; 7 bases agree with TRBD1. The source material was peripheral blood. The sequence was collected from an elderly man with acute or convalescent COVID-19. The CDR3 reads CASLTGDKDTEAFF. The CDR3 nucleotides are TGTGCCAGCCTAACAGGGGATAAGGACACTGAAGCTTTCTTT.